This TCR beta chain is from a study of cytotoxic CD8 clonotypes in ibrutinib-treated CLL. As for the study in general: For this cohort, patients were roughly 10 relapsed/refractory and 15 treatment-naive, while 17 to 18 were IGHV unmutated. Results showed approximately 25 partial and 2 complete responses; following median roughly 70 months, roughly 14 remained remitted, roughly twelve advanced. An average of around 260,000 productive templates and about 100,000 productive rearrangements was obtained per sample. Response sampling came at median approximately twelve months of treatment, ranging about 6 to 36 months.

The CDR3 spans 12 residues. The V gene lost 2 bases and the J gene lost 13 bases, with 12 bases spanning the gap. Germline CDR1 MDHEN, CDR2 SYDVKM. TCRdb keeps only in-frame clones here, not all; method: immunoSEQ multiplex PCR. The sample comprises 130,000 or so clones, about 85% of which are singletons, and around 3.3% rests with the top ten. This clone was detected a few times. The chain joins TRBV28 to TRBJ2-4; D is perhaps TRBD2 (5 bases). The sample was PBMCs, taken after 24 months of ibrutinib treatment. This clonotype originated in a human donor with chronic lymphocytic leukemia. The CDR3 DNA sequence: TGTGCCAGCAGTTTACGAGGAGGAATCCAGTACTTC. Amino acid sequence: CASSLRGGIQYF.